The clone carrying this T cell receptor (beta chain) has ten or more counts. Its specificity is not known. This sample is drawn from a study of breast tumors, draining lymph nodes, adjacent tissues. Whole-study findings and limits: Data only fit, rather than demonstrated, lymph node origin of most tumor T cells.

Via MiXCR, TCRdb re-called the multiplex PCR reads, giving one row per CDR3 protein. The data show some 150,000 distinct CDR3 sequences, with 20% to 25% seen just once and roughly 2.8% held by the top ten. V dropped 6 bases and J dropped 1 base, with 8 bases sitting between them. The CDR3 sequence is 12 residues long. The germline V gene encodes CDR1 SQVTM and CDR2 ANQGSEA. Samples came from axillary lymph nodes draining the breast cancer. This TCR derives from a female donor with breast cancer. Some clones in this sample may be carry-over from other donors' samples. Sequenced sample: axillary lymph node tissue. The chain has TRBV29-1 and TRBJ2-3, with D uncertain. The chain's CDR3 is CSVARGTDTQYF. The DNA for the CDR3 is TGCAGCGTCGCCCGCGGCACAGATACGCAGTATTTT.